The 22 T cell receptor beta chains given below trace back to one sample, sequenced in a study of T-cell memory formation after mild COVID-19. TCRdb re-called the 5' RACE reads with MiXCR, one entry per CDR3 protein. This table holds under 350,000 distinct CDR3 sequences, about 16% found once. The sequenced sample consisted of PBMCs or a T cell subset sorted from them (not recorded which). All receptors derive from a man between 18 and 29 years old who had mild COVID-19 (a few samples of this study predate the infection). Cell type and time point are not known.

The rearrangement uses TRBV7-2 and TRBJ2-3; 8 bases are a match to TRBD1. The CDR3 consists of 13 residues. V lost 6 bases, J lost 4 bases, and 3 bases stayed unmatched. Germline CDR1 reads SGHTA; CDR2 reads FQGNSA. CDR3 loop: CASSRDRSDTQYF. The CDR3 bases are TGTGCCAGCAGTCGGGACAGGTCAGATACGCAGTATTTT.

This clonotype has a single count. Here the CDR3 DNA reads TGTGCCAGCAGTTACCCTAGGGCGGGGGAAAGGAGCTCCTACGAGCAGTACTTC. Its translation is CASSYPRAGERSSYEQYF. The chain joins TRBV6-2 or TRBV6-3 to TRBJ2-7, with TRBD2 matching over 7 bases. V was pared by 2 bases and J by 0 bases, with 13 bases of the junction left unmatched. CDR3 length: 18 amino acids. Germline V gene data show CDR1 as MNHEY and CDR2 as SVGEGT.

The V call is TRBV4-1, the J call TRBJ1-1; 7 positions agree with TRBD1. This CDR3 region has 15 residues. The junction had 6 bases not matched to a gene; V was cut back by 5 bases and J by 0 bases. Germline CDR1 MGHRA, CDR2 YSYEKL. The CDR3 region has the DNA TGCGCCAGCAGCATCGGGACAGACATGAACACTGAAGCTTTCTTT. Amino acid sequence: CASSIGTDMNTEAFF.

The chain uses TRBV19 and TRBJ1-5; D not certain. Deletions cut 3 bases from V and 2 bases from J, with 11 bases between. Per germline, CDR1 LNHDA and CDR2 SQIVND (reference sequence). CDR3 size: 15 residues. CDR3 nucleotides: TGTGCCAGTAGTATGCAGGTTGGGGGCAATCAGCCCCAGCATTTT. Its translation: CASSMQVGGNQPQHF.

Only a few counts were recorded for this clonotype. The V gene is TRBV28, the J gene TRBJ2-3; D call uncertain. V shed 6 bases and J shed 2 bases, with 9 bases lying between them. CDR1 is MDHEN, CDR2 SYDVKM, per germline. The CDR3 runs 13 residues. The CDR3 here is CASSSPPTDTQYF. The DNA for the CDR3 is TGTGCCAGCAGCTCCCCGCCCACAGATACGCAGTATTTT.

The J gene is TRBJ2-5, the V gene TRBV6-5, with 8 bases identical to TRBD2. CDR1 is MNHEY and CDR2 is SVGAGI in the germline V gene. This CDR3 region has 17 residues. The V and J ends lost 6 bases and 0 bases, in that order; junction bases with no gene match: 12. CDR3 sequence: CASRPRGRLANQETQYF. CDR3 DNA: TGTGCCAGCAGACCGCGGGGGAGACTAGCGAACCAAGAGACCCAGTACTTC.

This clonotype has a count of ten or more. The chain employs TRBV20-1 and TRBJ1-1; D remains unclear. Per germline, CDR1 DFQATT and CDR2 SNEGSKA (reference sequence). V was trimmed by 0 bases and J by 1 base, leaving 15 bases between them. The CDR3 is 16 residues long. CDR3 amino acids: CSARDFRIARNTEAFF. In nucleotides, the CDR3 is TGCAGTGCTAGAGATTTTAGGATCGCAAGGAACACTGAAGCTTTCTTT.

This clonotype was detected ten times or more. The rearrangement joins TRBV7-3 to TRBJ2-2; D is ambiguous. This CDR3 spans 16 amino acids. Trimming pared 4 bases from V and 3 bases from J, leaving 15 bases between. Germline CDR1 reads SGHTA; CDR2 reads FQGTGA. CDR3 coding DNA: TGTGCCAGCAGCTCCACCCTCCAATTGGACACCGGGGAGCTGTTTTTT. The encoded protein is CASSSTLQLDTGELFF.

The chain carries TRBV20-1 and TRBJ2-3; 8 bases are a match to TRBD2. Germline V gene data show CDR1 as DFQATT and CDR2 as SNEGSKA (reference sequence). The CDR3 contains 16 residues. J gave up 6 bases and V 1 base, and 12 bases lay outside the gene matches. CDR3 sequence: CSARGWRGDPSDTQYF. In nucleotides, the CDR3 is TGCAGTGCTAGAGGATGGCGGGGGGACCCTAGCGATACGCAGTATTTT.

V usage is TRBV20-1 and J usage is TRBJ2-1; no clear D. The V gene lost 0 bases and the J gene lost 5 bases, with 11 bases spanning the gap. The V gene's germline CDR1 is DFQATT and CDR2 SNEGSKA (reference sequence). The CDR3 length is 14 residues. As DNA, the CDR3 is TGCAGTGCTAGAGATCGCTCCCCTGACAATGAGCAGTTCTTC. It translates to CSARDRSPDNEQFF.

The chain links TRBV5-6 to TRBJ2-7; TRBD2 is a possible D gene (7 bases). Germline assignment: CDR1 SGHDT and CDR2 YYEEEE. This CDR3 has 13 residues. Trimming pared 4 bases from V and 2 bases from J, leaving 10 bases between. DNA for the CDR3: TGTGCCAGCAGCCGCGGGGGCCCCTACGAGCAGTACTTC. This gives the protein CASSRGGPYEQYF.

The chain links TRBV5-1 to TRBJ1-2; TRBD1 is a possible D gene (6 bases). The V end lost 1 base, the J end lost 12 bases, and 13 bases lay between the germline ends. The CDR3 consists of 12 residues. In germline, CDR1 is SGHRS, CDR2 YFSETQ. The CDR3 DNA reads as TGCGCCAGCAGCTTGAGAAAAGGGGGAGACACCTTC. Its translation: CASSLRKGGDTF.

This rearrangement joins TRBV5-1 to TRBJ2-3, with D possibly being TRBD2 (7 bases). CDR1 SGHRS and CDR2 YFSETQ come from the germline V gene. The V end was cut by 3 bases, the J end by 2 bases, with 10 bases between. This CDR3 has 14 amino acids. The CDR3 spells CASSSGGLTDTQYF. The CDR3 nucleotides read TGCGCCAGCAGCTCCGGGGGGCTCACAGATACGCAGTATTTT.

In its sample, this clonotype was seen a few times. The chain combines TRBV29-1 with TRBJ2-5, with D perhaps matching TRBD1 (6 bases). The CDR3 is made up of 12 amino acids. Trimming took 7 bases from V and 4 from J, leaving 13 bases between them. Germline V CDR1 and CDR2: SQVTM, ANQGSEA. This chain's CDR3 is CSAAQQGETQYF. DNA for the CDR3: TGCAGCGCCGCCCAACAGGGAGAGACCCAGTACTTC.

This clonotype occurred a few times. The chain is built from TRBV29-1 and TRBJ1-4, with unresolved D. Trimming removed 6 bases from V and 1 base from J, with 9 bases in between. This CDR3 contains 13 residues. Germline CDR1 is SQVTM and CDR2 is ANQGSEA. CDR3 loop: CSVGGRTNEKLFF. The DNA for the CDR3 is TGCAGCGTCGGCGGCAGAACTAATGAAAAACTGTTTTTT.

This clonotype was observed a handful of times. The V and J genes are TRBV7-2 and TRBJ2-1, with 11 bases identical to TRBD2. CDR1 and CDR2 (germline): SGHTA, FQGNSA. With 5 bases clipped from V and 5 bases from J, the junction kept 5 bases outside the gene matches. CDR3 size: 15 residues. In DNA form, the CDR3 reads TGTGCCAGCAGCACCGGGACTAGCGGAGACAATGAGCAGTTCTTC. Translation gives CASSTGTSGDNEQFF.

V is TRBV6-1 and J is TRBJ2-7; perhaps D is TRBD1 or TRBD2 (5 bases each). This CDR3 has 15 residues. V was trimmed by 1 base and J by 4 bases, leaving 14 bases between them. CDR1 MNHNS and CDR2 SASEGT come from the germline V gene. CDR3 in amino acids: CASSEGGAGGYEQYV. CDR3 DNA sequence: TGTGCCAGCAGTGAAGGAGGGGCAGGCGGGTACGAGCAGTACGTC.

V usage is TRBV7-6 and J usage is TRBJ2-2; 11 nucleotides line up with TRBD2. The germline gives CDR1 SGHVS, CDR2 FNYEAQ. This CDR3 spans 18 amino acids. J lost 5 bases, V lost 1 base, and 9 bases had no gene match. DNA of the CDR3: TGTGCCAGCAGCTTAGACGGTCTAGCGGGGGGAAGAACCGGGGAGCTGTTTTTT. Its translation is CASSLDGLAGGRTGELFF.

This clonotype has at least ten counts. The V and J genes are TRBV7-9 and TRBJ2-5, with 13 bases that match TRBD2. The CDR3 sequence is 15 residues long. Germline V CDR1 and CDR2: SEHNR, FQNEAQ (reference sequence). Trimming cost V 5 bases and J 5 bases; bases outside gene matches: 5. CDR3: CASSPGLAGLETQYF. CDR3 bases: TGTGCCAGCAGCCCGGGACTAGCGGGGTTGGAGACCCAGTACTTC.

This clonotype was counted only a few times. The J gene is TRBJ1-1, the V gene TRBV6-5; D gene ambiguous. CDR1 MNHEY and CDR2 SVGAGI come from the germline V gene. The germline V and J ends were trimmed by 4 bases and 0 bases, with 9 bases remaining between them. The CDR3 has 14 residues. CDR3 sequence reads: CASSLQRLNTEAFF. For the CDR3, the DNA is TGTGCCAGCAGTTTACAGAGGCTGAACACTGAAGCTTTCTTT.

This chain uses TRBV4-3 with TRBJ2-3; D unclear. CDR3 length: 14 residues. Germline CDR1 LGHNA, CDR2 YSLEER. Trimming shortened V by 1 base and J by 11 bases, and 16 bases separated the two germline ends. CDR3 region: CASSQATTGPGQYF. CDR3 coding DNA: TGCGCCAGCAGCCAAGCAACAACTGGGCCCGGGCAGTATTTT.

This clonotype was detected ten times or more. This chain links TRBV12-3 or TRBV12-4 with TRBJ2-2, with 9 bases that match TRBD1. J was trimmed by 6 bases and V by 8 bases; bases with no gene match: 19. The CDR3 is made up of 18 amino acids. As DNA, the CDR3 is TGTGCCAGCTCACGCCCTCCCGGGACAGGGTCATCTCCCGGGGAGCTGTTTTTT. As protein: CASSRPPGTGSSPGELFF.